The present T cell receptor beta chain was sequenced within a study of T-cell memory formation after mild COVID-19. Study background: In these data, TCR clusters were largely donor specific.

The germline V gene encodes CDR1 LGHNA and CDR2 YSLEER. V lost 0 bases and J 2 bases, leaving 14 bases between the germline ends. The CDR3 sequence is 17 residues long. Researchers used 5'RACE with constant-segment primers to make TCR alpha and TCR beta cDNA libraries that carry sample barcodes and UMIs. In TCRdb, the 5' RACE reads were re-called with MiXCR into one record per CDR3 protein. The table has 70,000 to 100,000 distinct CDR3 sequences, about 13% seen once. The sample holds a few counts of this clonotype. Input material: PBMCs or a T cell subset sorted from them (not recorded which). The sequence derives from an adult woman who had mild COVID-19 (a few samples of this study predate the infection). Cell type and time point are not known. This rearrangement joins TRBV4-3 to TRBJ2-1, with D perhaps TRBD1 or TRBD2 (5 bases each). CDR3 coding DNA: TGCGCCAGCAGCCAAGATAGAACGGGACCAACCTACAATGAGCAGTTCTTC. Protein: CASSQDRTGPTYNEQFF.